The 31 T cell receptor beta chains below all came from one sample that was sequenced in a study of T cell responses to AZD1222 COVID-19 vaccine. The assay was immunoSEQ multiplex PCR, and TCRdb's table has in-frame clones only and misses some. The sample has about 150,000 clones; roughly nine tenths are singletons. The sequencing here drew on peripheral blood, taken on day 0 of MenACWY control vaccination. These receptors came from an adult in good health.

The chain employs TRBV6-2 or TRBV6-3 and TRBJ2-3; 11 nucleotides agree with TRBD2. V was pared by 2 bases and J by 6 bases, with 4 bases of the junction left unmatched. This CDR3 is 15 amino acids long. From germline, CDR1 is MNHEY and CDR2 SVGEGT. The CDR3 loop reads CASSYGASGRDTQYF. The CDR3 DNA reads as TGTGCCAGCAGTTACGGGGCTAGCGGGAGGGATACGCAGTATTTT.

J is TRBJ2-7 and V is TRBV5-1; TRBD1 is a possible D gene (6 bases). The CDR3 contains 15 residues. CDR1 and CDR2 from the germline V gene are SGHRS and YFSETQ. V shed 3 bases and J shed 5 bases, with 18 bases lying between them. DNA of the CDR3: TGCGCCAGCAGCTCTTTGGGTCAGGGGCTCGACGAGCAGTACGTC. Translating it yields CASSSLGQGLDEQYV.

The chain joins TRBV15 to TRBJ1-3; D is undetermined. CDR1 and CDR2 from the germline V gene are LNHNV and YYDKDF (reference sequence). Trimming pared 4 bases from V and 2 bases from J, leaving 9 bases between. CDR3 size: 14 residues. In DNA, the CDR3 is TGTGCCACCAGCACCCAGAGAGCTGGAAACACCATATATTTT. It encodes CATSTQRAGNTIYF.

This chain links TRBV21-1 with TRBJ2-1; the table's D call, TRBD2, was not checked against the DNA. TRBV21-1 is termed a pseudogene. The CDR3 covers 21 residues. The CDR3 here is CASSKKGGSGRDYHSYNEQFF. Here the CDR3 DNA reads TGTGCCAGCAGCAAAAAAGGTGGTAGCGGGAGGGATTATCACTCCTACAATGAGCAGTTCTTC.

The chain carries TRBV9 and TRBJ2-3; TRBD2 agrees at 15 bases. Germline V gene data show CDR1 as SGDLS and CDR2 as YYNGEE. The J segment lost 6 bases and the V segment lost 3 bases, leaving 2 bases of the junction unmatched. The CDR3 extends over 15 amino acids. Here the CDR3 DNA reads TGTGCCAGCAGCGGGACTAGCGGGGGGGCGGATACGCAGTATTTT. It specifies CASSGTSGGADTQYF.

This chain joins TRBV28 and TRBJ1-2, with D uncertain. V lost 6 bases and J 5 bases, leaving 13 bases between the germline ends. The CDR3 length is 13 residues. CDR1 is MDHEN and CDR2 is SYDVKM in the germline V gene. CDR3 protein: CASSQRGLYGYTF. CDR3 bases: TGTGCCAGCAGCCAACGGGGTCTATATGGCTACACCTTC.

The CDR3 loop is CASSQGLGTGYTF. In DNA form, the CDR3 reads TGTGCCAGCAGCCAGGGGTTAGGCACCGGCTACACCTTC. The chain uses TRBV7-2 and TRBJ1-2; tentatively, D is TRBD1 (6 bases). Germline values: CDR1 SGHTA, CDR2 FQGNSA. The CDR3 spans 13 residues. Trimming left V 5 bases short and J 8 bases short, with 15 bases between.

The J gene is TRBJ1-2, the V gene TRBV4-1, with D possibly TRBD1 on 5 matching bases. V was shortened by 4 bases and J by 4 bases, with 16 bases between the two germline ends. The CDR3 length is 15 residues. Germline V lookup: CDR1 MGHRA, CDR2 YSYEKL. DNA for the CDR3: TGCGCCAGCAGCCCCTTAGTTGGGACCGGCTATGGCTACACCTTC. It yields the protein CASSPLVGTGYGYTF.

This chain joins TRBV20-1 and TRBJ1-6; TRBD1 matches 9 bases. V lost 3 bases to trimming and J lost 12 bases; unmatched junction nucleotides: 15. Germline V gives CDR1 DFQATT, CDR2 SNEGSKA (reference sequence). CDR3 size: 16 residues. DNA of the CDR3: TGCAGTGCTAGTGGTGTCGTAGGGGACAGGGTGCAACCCCTCCACTTT. It translates to CSASGVVGDRVQPLHF.

In DNA, the CDR3 is TGTGCCAGCATATGGGAAGGTCTTACTTCTGGCTACACCTTC. Protein sequence: CASIWEGLTSGYTF. The V and J genes are TRBV2 and TRBJ1-2; the D is unclear. CDR3 length: 14 residues. Trimming cost V 7 bases and J 7 bases, with 19 bases left between them. From germline, CDR1 is SNHLY and CDR2 FYNNEI.

The CDR3 nucleotides read TGCGCCAGCAGCGTCCTACAGACAGATACGCAGTATTTT. Translated: CASSVLQTDTQYF. The chain recombines TRBV5-1 with TRBJ2-3, with D hard to call. Germline V gives CDR1 SGHRS, CDR2 YFSETQ. There are 13 residues in the CDR3. Trimming took 4 bases from V and 3 from J, leaving 9 bases between them.

This chain links TRBV6-5 with TRBJ1-1; unclear D gene. The length of the CDR3 is 13 residues. Deletions cut 0 bases from V and 6 bases from J, with 8 bases between. Germline V CDR1 and CDR2: MNHEY, SVGAGI. In DNA, the CDR3 is TGTGCCAGCAGTTACTCAACCAACTCTGAAGCTTTCTTT. Its translation is CASSYSTNSEAFF.

The chain's CDR3 is CASSSGREPGYEQYF. In nucleotides, the CDR3 is TGCGCCAGCAGCTCTGGACGCGAACCGGGCTACGAGCAGTACTTC. The chain is built from TRBV5-1 and TRBJ2-7; D is undetermined. Per germline, CDR1 SGHRS and CDR2 YFSETQ. The CDR3 loop spans 15 amino acids. V lost 3 bases and J lost 3, with 16 bases in between.

The V and J genes are TRBV28 and TRBJ1-4, with D tentatively TRBD1 (6 bases). V shed 0 bases and J shed 8 bases, with 13 bases lying between them. CDR1 MDHEN and CDR2 SYDVKM come from the germline V gene. The CDR3 has 15 residues. DNA for the CDR3: TGTGCCAGCAGTTTATGGGGGGCAGGGGAGGAAAAACTGTTTTTT. As protein: CASSLWGAGEEKLFF.

The gene calls are TRBV2 and TRBJ1-2; the D is unclear. The CDR3 is made up of 13 amino acids. Between the trimmed V and J ends, which lost 9 bases and 0 bases, there was a span of 11 bases. The germline V gene has CDR1 SNHLY and CDR2 FYNNEI. The chain's CDR3 is CASLYPPNYGYTF. The CDR3 DNA sequence: TGTGCCAGTCTATATCCTCCTAACTATGGCTACACCTTC.

V is TRBV2 and J is TRBJ1-5; D is undetermined. Germline V gene data show CDR1 as SNHLY and CDR2 as FYNNEI. This CDR3 contains 13 residues. V lost 6 bases and J lost 0, with 6 bases in between. The CDR3 reads CASRVYSNQPQHF. The DNA for the CDR3 is TGTGCCAGCAGGGTGTATAGCAATCAGCCCCAGCATTTT.

The J gene is TRBJ1-2, the V gene TRBV30, with 7 bases aligning to TRBD1. CDR1 GTSNPN and CDR2 SVGIG come from the germline V gene (reference sequence). V lost 0 bases and J lost 1; bases outside the gene matches: 5. CDR3 length: 15 residues. The CDR3, as DNA: TGTGCCTGGAGTGTACTCAGGGGGGGTAACTATGGCTACACCTTC. It specifies CAWSVLRGGNYGYTF. Variable domain in full (rest from reference TRBV30 and TRBJ1-2): SQTIHQWPATLVQPVGSPLSLECTVEGTSNPNLYWYRQAAGRGLQLLFYSVGIGQISSEVPQNLSASRPQDRQFILSSKKLLLSDSGFYLCAWSVLRGGNYGYTFGSGTRLTVV.

The chain recombines TRBV4-2 with TRBJ2-7; TRBD2 might be the D (6 bases). Germline V gene data show CDR1 as LGHNA and CDR2 as YNFKEQ. Trimming took off 1 base at V and 2 bases at J, with 30 bases between the two ends. The CDR3 loop spans 21 amino acids. In nucleotides, the CDR3 is TGTGCCAGCAGCCAAGCCCCCGGATCCAGGCCACCGGGACTCAACACCTACGAGCAGTACTTC. It yields the protein CASSQAPGSRPPGLNTYEQYF.

The CDR3 region is CASTQGPQETQYF. The DNA of the CDR3 is TGTGCCAGCACCCAGGGGCCACAAGAGACCCAGTACTTC. This sequence joins TRBV11-3 and TRBJ2-5; D may be TRBD1 (6 bases). CDR3 size: 13 residues. Trimming left V 7 bases short and J 2 bases short, with 11 bases between. Germline CDR1 SGHNT, CDR2 YENEEA.

The gene calls are TRBV21-1 and TRBJ2-1; the table calls TRBD2, which could not be checked here. TRBV21-1 counts as a pseudogene. This CDR3 contains 15 residues. The DNA for the CDR3 is TGTGCCAGCAGCAAAGATCTAGCGACCCCCAATGAGCAGTTCTTC. Translating it yields CASSKDLATPNEQFF.

V is TRBV18 and J is TRBJ2-6; possible D gene TRBD1, 6 bases. V shed 2 bases and J shed 0 bases, with 11 bases lying between them. Germline V lookup: CDR1 KGHSH, CDR2 LQKENI. CDR3 size: 17 residues. Here the CDR3 reads CASSPNRASSGANVLTF. CDR3 in DNA: TGTGCCAGCTCACCAAACAGGGCGAGCTCTGGGGCCAACGTCCTGACTTTC.

The CDR3 here is CASSLIPGQGADTQYF. The CDR3 DNA reads as TGTGCCAGTAGTCTCATACCGGGACAGGGTGCAGATACGCAGTATTTT. V usage is TRBV19 and J usage is TRBJ2-3; 9 nucleotides align to TRBD1. There are 16 residues in the CDR3. The J segment lost 4 bases and the V segment lost 5 bases, leaving 10 bases of the junction unmatched. Germline lookup yields CDR1 LNHDA and CDR2 SQIVND (reference sequence).

The V call is TRBV28, the J call TRBJ2-5; D is ambiguous. Germline loops: CDR1 MDHEN, CDR2 SYDVKM. V dropped 6 bases and J dropped 7 bases, with 15 bases sitting between them. The CDR3 covers 13 residues. The CDR3: CASSPPSVGTQYF. The CDR3 nucleotides read TGTGCCAGCAGCCCCCCCAGCGTCGGGACCCAGTACTTC.

The rearrangement links TRBV6-5 to TRBJ1-2; 7 positions agree with TRBD1. J gave up 4 bases and V 6 bases, and 8 bases lay outside the gene matches. CDR1 and CDR2 (germline): MNHEY, SVGAGI. The CDR3 is made up of 14 amino acids. The CDR3, as DNA: TGTGCCAGCAGCCCGGGACAGCAACTCTATGGCTACACCTTC. Translation: CASSPGQQLYGYTF.

The chain combines TRBV25-1 with TRBJ2-2; 9 bases map to TRBD1. The CDR3 totals 16 residues. Germline V gives CDR1 MGHDK, CDR2 SYGVNS. J lost 1 base, V lost 5 bases, and 5 bases had no gene match. CDR3 DNA sequence: TGTGCCAGCAGTCCCCTGGGACAGGGGAACACCGGGGAGCTGTTTTTT. This translates into CASSPLGQGNTGELFF. Looking up the rest from reference TRBV25-1 and TRBJ2-2 gives the full variable domain: EADIYQTPRYLVIGTGKKITLECSQTMGHDKMYWYQQDPGMELHLIHYSYGVNSTEKGDLSSESTVSRIRTEHFPLTLESARPSHTSQYLCASSPLGQGNTGELFFGEGSRLTVL.

This chain uses TRBV11-2 with TRBJ2-7, with D possibly TRBD1 on 6 matching bases. Germline CDR1 SGHAT, CDR2 FQNNGV. The CDR3 runs 15 residues. Trimming took 1 base from V and 0 from J, leaving 10 bases between them. This CDR3 is CASSLGLGGSYEQYF. CDR3 coding DNA: TGTGCCAGCAGCTTAGGTCTAGGGGGCTCCTACGAGCAGTACTTC. The full variable domain, its missing parts supplied by reference TRBV11-2 and TRBJ2-7, is EAGVAQSPRYKIIEKRQSVAFWCNPISGHATLYWYQQILGQGPKLLIQFQNNGVVDDSQLPKDRFSAERLKGVDSTLKIQPAKLEDSAVYLCASSLGLGGSYEQYFGPGTRLTVT.

V gene TRBV3-1 (or the pseudogene TRBV3-2) combines with J gene TRBJ2-1; D remains ambiguous. The CDR3 length is 16 residues. The germline V gene has CDR1 LGHDT and CDR2 YNNKEL (reference sequence). With 4 bases removed from V and 3 bases from J, the gap between germline ends came to 16 bases. The CDR3 DNA reads TGTGCCAGCAGCCCCTGGGCCCATCAGATCTACAATGAGCAGTTCTTC. This codes for CASSPWAHQIYNEQFF.

The genes are TRBV7-2 and TRBJ1-2; 9 bases match TRBD1. The germline CDR1 and CDR2 sequences are SGHTA and FQGNSA. The CDR3 runs 16 residues. Unmatched junction bases numbered 9, after V lost 5 bases and J lost 2 bases. The CDR3 here is CASSVGQGTLNYGYTF. The CDR3 region has the DNA TGTGCCAGCAGCGTCGGACAGGGGACTTTAAACTATGGCTACACCTTC.

This clone came up once. This rearrangement joins TRBV24-1 to TRBJ2-7, with a possible D match to TRBD2 (6 bases). The germline CDR1 and CDR2 sequences are KGHDR and SFDVKD. The CDR3 spans 12 residues. Trimming took 5 bases from V and 7 from J, leaving 11 bases between them. CDR3 sequence: CATSVPRGEQYV. The CDR3 region has the DNA TGTGCCACCAGTGTTCCCCGGGGGGAGCAGTACGTC.

The gene calls are TRBV6-2 or TRBV6-3 and TRBJ2-2, with TRBD2 matching over 13 bases. V was pared by 6 bases and J by 6 bases, with 10 bases of the junction left unmatched. CDR1 is MNHEY and CDR2 is SVGEGT in the germline V gene. The CDR3 consists of 17 residues. The CDR3 nucleotides are TGTGCCAGCAGCCCGACTAGCGGGAGGCCTCGGCCCGGGGAGCTGTTTTTT. This sequence encodes CASSPTSGRPRPGELFF.

The chain joins TRBV19 to TRBJ1-2; D is undetermined. Trimming stripped 6 bases from V and 8 bases from J, with 16 bases between. CDR1 LNHDA and CDR2 SQIVND come from the germline V gene (reference sequence). The CDR3 consists of 13 residues. The CDR3 reads CASSPRAGDGYTF. In DNA form, the CDR3 reads TGTGCCAGTAGCCCTCGAGCAGGAGACGGCTACACCTTC.